The next 13 T cell receptor beta chains were all read from a single sample in a study of cytomegalovirus exposure and HLA in healthy donors. Assay: immunoSEQ multiplex PCR; the TCRdb copy retains only in-frame clones and omits some. The sample lists 200,000 or so clones, about four fifths seen once, with more than 6.5% in the top ten. Sample: PBMCs. These receptors originate from a man between 18 and 29 years old in good health and CMV-seropositive.

DNA for the CDR3: TGTGCCACCAGCAAAAGCCCGTTAGAGACCCAGTACTTC. It encodes CATSKSPLETQYF. The rearrangement links TRBV15 to TRBJ2-5; no clear D. The CDR3 has 13 amino acids. Trimming took off 4 bases at V and 4 bases at J, with 10 bases between the two ends. Germline V gene lookup returns CDR1 LNHNV and CDR2 YYDKDF (reference sequence).

This chain joins TRBV6-5 and TRBJ1-2; 7 positions match TRBD1. The CDR3 has 15 residues. With 6 bases clipped from V and 4 bases from J, the junction kept 11 bases outside the gene matches. The germline V gene has CDR1 MNHEY and CDR2 SVGAGI. For the CDR3, the DNA is TGTGCCAGCAGCCGATGGACAGGAGAAGGCTATGGCTACACCTTC. Translated: CASSRWTGEGYGYTF.

V gene TRBV4-2 combines with J gene TRBJ2-5, with D perhaps TRBD2 (5 bases). V was shortened by 1 base and J by 0 bases, with 9 bases between the two germline ends. The CDR3 runs to 15 residues. CDR1 and CDR2 (germline): LGHNA, YNFKEQ. DNA of the CDR3: TGTGCCAGCAGCCAAGTTGGGCGGGACCAAGAGACCCAGTACTTC. Its protein is CASSQVGRDQETQYF.

The chain couples TRBV19 to TRBJ2-7; 8 bases are shared with TRBD1. The CDR3 consists of 13 residues. J lost 2 bases, V lost 4 bases, and 1 base had no gene match. Per germline, CDR1 LNHDA and CDR2 SQIVND (reference sequence). The CDR3 nucleotides read TGTGCCAGTAGTACACAGGGGGCCTACGAGCAGTACTTC. Translating gives CASSTQGAYEQYF.

The chain has TRBV5-4 and TRBJ2-1; 10 bases map to TRBD2. Looked up from germline, CDR1 is SGHNT and CDR2 is YYREEE (reference sequence). V gave up 1 base and J gave up 6 bases; unmatched junction bases: 4. The CDR3 loop spans 15 amino acids. The CDR3 loop reads CASSLRLAGVNEQFF. DNA of the CDR3: TGTGCCAGCAGCTTGCGTCTAGCGGGAGTCAATGAGCAGTTCTTC.

The rearrangement uses TRBV28 and TRBJ1-5; 7 nucleotides agree with TRBD1. Germline-derived CDR1 and CDR2 are MDHEN and SYDVKM. This CDR3 has 12 amino acids. Unmatched junction bases numbered 1, after V lost 11 bases and J lost 0 bases. The CDR3 DNA sequence: TGTGCCGGACAGGATAGCAATCAGCCCCAGCATTTT. As protein: CAGQDSNQPQHF.

The V gene is TRBV5-6, the J gene TRBJ1-1, with 8 positions matching TRBD1. Germline loops: CDR1 SGHDT, CDR2 YYEEEE. The CDR3 runs to 14 residues. V shed 0 bases, J shed 5 bases, and the junction held 3 bases outside the gene matches. The CDR3 loop is CASSLDRGSTEAFF. CDR3 in DNA: TGTGCCAGCAGCTTGGACAGGGGGAGTACTGAAGCTTTCTTT.

The count of this clone is one. The chain combines TRBV18 with TRBJ2-5, with a weak D call TRBD2 (5 bases). Germline V lookup: CDR1 KGHSH, CDR2 LQKENI. The CDR3 covers 15 residues. V dropped 3 bases and J dropped 4 bases, with 15 bases sitting between them. CDR3 DNA sequence: TGTGCCAGCTCACCCACTAAAGCGGATAGAGAGACCCAGTACTTC. It yields the protein CASSPTKADRETQYF.

The genes are TRBV29-1 and TRBJ2-2; 9 positions agree with TRBD1. The V and J ends lost 7 bases and 4 bases, in that order; junction bases with no gene match: 4. CDR1 and CDR2 from the germline V gene are SQVTM and ANQGSEA. The CDR3 contains 13 residues. The DNA of the CDR3 is TGCAGCGCCCAGACAGGGGGCACCGGGGAGCTGTTTTTT. This sequence encodes CSAQTGGTGELFF.

This rearrangement joins TRBV2 to TRBJ2-5; 12 bases map to TRBD2. V was pared by 4 bases and J by 11 bases, with 11 bases of the junction left unmatched. CDR1 and CDR2 (germline): SNHLY, FYNNEI. This CDR3 region has 15 residues. In nucleotides, the CDR3 is TGTGCCAGCAGTGTCAGACTAGCGGGAGACAATGAGCAGTACTTC. Its translation: CASSVRLAGDNEQYF.

This clone has at least ten counts. V and J are TRBV6-4 and TRBJ2-2; TRBD2 matches at 10 bases. Germline V gives CDR1 MRHNA, CDR2 SNTAGT. V lost 6 bases, J lost 5 bases, and 9 bases stayed unmatched. The CDR3 consists of 16 residues. The CDR3 coding sequence is TGTGCCAGCAGCCCCCTAGCGGGAGCAGGGACCGGGGAGCTGTTTTTT. Its translation: CASSPLAGAGTGELFF.

This chain joins TRBV5-1 and TRBJ1-1; 7 bases are a match to TRBD1. V lost 3 bases to trimming and J lost 4 bases; unmatched junction nucleotides: 6. Germline V gene sequence: CDR1 SGHRS, CDR2 YFSETQ. This CDR3 has 14 residues. The CDR3 DNA reads as TGCGCCAGCAGCTCACAGGGGAGTGCCACTGAAGCTTTCTTT. Protein product: CASSSQGSATEAFF.

The J gene is TRBJ2-7, the V gene TRBV7-2; the match to TRBD1 covers 8 bases. V trimming: 5 bases; J trimming: 5 bases; junction bases outside the gene matches: 14. Germline loops: CDR1 SGHTA, CDR2 FQGNSA. CDR3 length equals 16 residues. CDR3 nucleotide sequence: TGTGCCAGCAGCCCCCGGACAGGGAGTATCGAGAACGAGCAGTACTTC. Residues: CASSPRTGSIENEQYF. The whole variable domain, filled in from reference TRBV7-2 and TRBJ2-7, reads GAGVSQSPSNKVTEKGKDVELRCDPISGHTALYWYRQSLGQGLEFLIYFQGNSAPDKSGLPSDRFSAERTGGSVSTLTIQRTQQEDSAVYLCASSPRTGSIENEQYFGPGTRLTVT.